The clone carrying this T cell receptor (beta chain) was observed a few times. Its antigen is not known. Unique-molecular-identifier-tagged TCR beta cDNA libraries were used. TCRdb reprocessed the PCR reads via MiXCR and lists one record per CDR3 protein. The table includes some 700,000 distinct CDR3 sequences, 55% to 60% detected once. The data belong to a study of post-analysis software for immune sequencing data. Background on the study: The disease courses covered relapsing-remitting, secondary progressive and progressive-relapsing multiple sclerosis. Study findings and constraints: TRBV segments more frequent in patients than in controls numbered a few and included TRBV5-6, TRBV5-1 and TRBV20-1. Those with multiple sclerosis, the patient group, showed significantly lower normalized Chao1 diversity than controls.

The CDR3 loop spans 14 amino acids. V shed 3 bases and J shed 1 base, with 9 bases lying between them. Germline values: CDR1 SGHRS, CDR2 YFSETQ. The sequenced sample consisted of blood. The V gene is TRBV5-1, the J gene TRBJ2-3; D remains ambiguous. The clonotype originates from a girl under 10 years old with multiple sclerosis. The CDR3 DNA reads as TGCGCCAGCAGCTCTTACAAAGGCACAGATACGCAGTATTTT. Its protein product is CASSSYKGTDTQYF.